This entry features one TCR beta chain sequence. Treatment of patients with chemo-refractory metastatic non-small-cell lung cancer consisted of focal radiation plus CTLA-4 blockade with ipilimumab. Germline-derived CDR1 and CDR2 are MNHNY and SVGAGI (reference sequence). The CDR3 is 12 amino acids. The V end was cut by 10 bases, the J end by 2 bases, with 12 bases between. The repertoire was sequenced with immunoSEQ multiplex PCR; TCRdb's copy has only in-frame clones and lacks some. Altogether 89,000 or so clones are present, 82% being singletons, with the ten largest covering approximately 3.7%. This sample is drawn from a study of radiotherapy plus CTLA-4 blockade in lung cancer.

The chain couples TRBV6-6 to TRBJ2-7, with a tentative D call TRBD2 (6 bases). This specimen was peripheral blood, taken from a patient treated with radiotherapy plus ipilimumab. This sequence originates from a human donor with non-small cell lung cancer who had a partial response to radiotherapy plus ipilimumab. In DNA form, the CDR3 reads TGTGCCACCAGGGACTGGGCCTACGAGCAGTACTTC. The encoded protein is CATRDWAYEQYF.